The present entry profiles one TCR beta chain with its context. This table comes from immunoSEQ multiplex PCR, and its TCRdb copy is limited to in-frame clones, with some not included. Among approximately 220,000 clones, 90% were seen once, and the ten largest hold around 16%. This record belongs to a study of blood T cell repertoires in COVID-19. This CDR3 comprises 13 residues. J gave up 8 bases and V 2 bases, and 5 bases lay outside the gene matches. From germline, CDR1 is LGHDT and CDR2 YNNKEL (reference sequence). This chain connects TRBV3-1 (or the pseudogene TRBV3-2) to TRBJ1-1; 7 bases are a match to TRBD1. Sequencing was carried out using PBMCs or T cells enriched from blood (not recorded which). The sequence came from a man younger than 45 who had been exposed to COVID-19. DNA for the CDR3: TGTGCCAGCAGCCAAAGAAGGGACAGCGAAGCTTTCTTT. Translation gives CASSQRRDSEAFF.